One sample yielded the 30 T cell receptor beta chains listed below, sequenced in a study of tumor and adjacent non-tumor tissue in lung cancer. A modified ARM-PCR protocol with three rounds of nested PCR amplified TCRbeta. TCRdb ran MiXCR on the multiplex PCR reads and lists one entry per CDR3 protein. Among 200,000 to 250,000 distinct CDR3 sequences listed, 70% to 75% were seen once. No cell sorting was done before RNA was extracted from the tissue. Sequencing input: lung tumor tissue. These receptors came from a man aged 55 to 70 with non-small cell lung cancer.

This clonotype was counted between two and nine times. This sequence joins TRBV6-6 and TRBJ1-1; TRBD1 agrees at 7 bases. V gave up 8 bases and J gave up 0 bases; unmatched junction bases: 3. The CDR3 runs to 13 residues. CDR1 is MNHNY, CDR2 SVGAGI, per germline (reference sequence). In DNA form, the CDR3 reads TGTGCCAGCGCGGGACAGATGAACACTGAAGCTTTCTTT. Protein product: CASAGQMNTEAFF.

This chain joins TRBV5-1 and TRBJ2-5; D ambiguous. The V end was cut by 5 bases, the J end by 2 bases, with 10 bases between. Germline assignment: CDR1 SGHRS and CDR2 YFSETQ. This CDR3 comprises 13 residues. The DNA for the CDR3 is TGCGCCAGCAGACCCGAGGTTCAAGAGACCCAGTACTTC. As protein: CASRPEVQETQYF.

This clonotype has a single count. Because the CDR3 is missing its conserved closing phenylalanine or tryptophan, this is likely a read error. The chain couples TRBV4-3 to TRBJ1-2, with a possible D match to TRBD1 (5 bases). Germline V CDR1 and CDR2: LGHNA, YSLEER. The V gene lost 10 bases and the J gene lost 0 bases, with 18 bases spanning the gap. The CDR3 has 15 residues. CDR3 nucleotides: TGCGCCAACTGCCTCGGACACGTAGCTAACTATGGCTACACCTCC. This sequence encodes CANCLGHVANYGYTS.

As to this clonotype: The junction and the germline gene differ at one end; a read error may be behind it. The chain links TRBV29-1 to TRBJ2-7, with a tentative D call TRBD2 (6 bases). Looked up from germline, CDR1 is SQVTM and CDR2 is ANQGSEA. CDR3 length: 11 amino acids. CDR3 nucleotides: TGTAGCGGAGGGCCCCCCTACGAGCAGTACTTC. It encodes CSGGPPYEQYF.

In this sample, this clonotype turned up many times. The chain links TRBV5-1 to TRBJ1-6; D perhaps matches TRBD1 (5 bases). The length of the CDR3 is 16 residues. In germline, CDR1 is SGHRS, CDR2 YFSETQ. V lost 3 bases and J 7 bases, leaving 17 bases between the germline ends. CDR3 loop: CASSWGDPRGNSPLHF. CDR3 in DNA: TGCGCCAGCAGCTGGGGGGACCCGAGAGGGAATTCACCCCTCCACTTT.

On this clonotype: This CDR3 fails to terminate in the conserved phenylalanine or tryptophan, so it likely reflects a read error. This chain connects TRBV20-1 to TRBJ2-7; TRBD2 matches 9 bases. There are 16 residues in the CDR3. Germline CDR1 reads DFQATT; CDR2 reads SNEGSKA (reference sequence). CDR3 DNA sequence: TGCAGTGCTAGAGACTCGAGTAGCGGGAGCTCCTACGAACAGTACTCC. Residues: CSARDSSSGSSYEQYS.

Turning to this clonotype: One base away lies a much larger clone, so this may be a sequencing read error. This rearrangement joins TRBV6-1 to TRBJ2-1; D is unclear. Germline CDR1 reads MNHNS; CDR2 reads SASEGT. The CDR3 loop spans 13 amino acids. The V end lost 4 bases, the J end lost 5 bases, and 9 bases lay between the germline ends. The CDR3 sequence: CASSGQDNNEQFF. The CDR3 nucleotides read TGTGCCAGCAGTGGGCAGGATAACAATGAGCAGTTCTTC.

In the case of this clonotype: Lacking the conserved final phenylalanine or tryptophan, this CDR3 likely reflects a read error. V gene TRBV11-3 combines with J gene TRBJ1-2; 10 bases line up with TRBD1. The CDR3 has 14 residues. The germline gives CDR1 SGHNT, CDR2 YENEEA. The CDR3 DNA is TGTGTCAGCAGCGACAGGGGGCGTAACTATGGCTACACCTTG. This translates into CVSSDRGRNYGYTL.

The J gene is TRBJ1-5, the V gene TRBV20-1, with D possibly being TRBD1 (5 bases). Trimming stripped 5 bases from V and 2 bases from J, with 25 bases between. Germline CDR1 and CDR2: DFQATT and SNEGSKA (reference sequence). The CDR3 spans 18 residues. The CDR3 sequence: CSAGGPGMEGRGNQPQHF. CDR3 DNA: TGCAGTGCTGGAGGGCCAGGGATGGAGGGTCGTGGCAATCAGCCCCAGCATTTT.

A remark on this clonotype: A much larger clone is a single base away; this may be a read error. This chain links TRBV6-2 or TRBV6-3 with TRBJ2-1, with 12 bases identical to TRBD2. V trimming: 11 bases; J trimming: 8 bases; junction bases outside the gene matches: 13. The CDR3 extends over 15 amino acids. The germline V gene encodes CDR1 MNHEY and CDR2 SVGEGT. The chain's CDR3 is CAGTLAGGQVDEQFF. The CDR3, as DNA: TGTGCCGGAACCCTAGCGGGGGGGCAGGTGGATGAGCAGTTCTTC.

This clonotype came up many times. This chain connects TRBV6-2 or TRBV6-3 to TRBJ1-2, with D unresolved. Germline CDR1 MNHEY, CDR2 SVGEGT. The CDR3 loop spans 12 amino acids. The germline V and J ends were trimmed by 6 bases and 7 bases, with 12 bases remaining between them. The CDR3 nucleotides are TGTGCCAGCAGCCGCTCGACTGGTGGCTACACCTTC. It yields the protein CASSRSTGGYTF.

A remark on this clonotype: Germline and junction disagree at one end, which may indicate a read error. The chain uses TRBV7-9 and TRBJ1-1, with D tentatively TRBD1 (5 bases). CDR1 is SEHNR, CDR2 FQNEAQ, per germline (reference sequence). The CDR3 has 14 amino acids. The CDR3 protein is CASSLDLVGTEAIF. The DNA for the CDR3 is TGTGCGAGCAGCTTAGACCTCGTCGGGACTGAAGCTATCTTT.

This chain uses TRBV4-2 with TRBJ2-7, with 7 bases identical to TRBD1. Germline lookup yields CDR1 LGHNA and CDR2 YNFKEQ. The CDR3 sequence is 15 residues long. The V and J ends lost 4 bases and 3 bases, in that order; junction bases with no gene match: 9. The CDR3 DNA sequence: TGTGCCAGCAGCCCCGCCGGGACAGAAGACTACGAGCAGTACTTC. This translates into CASSPAGTEDYEQYF.

Details on this clonotype: The junction departs from the called germline gene at one end, perhaps through a read error. The rearrangement uses TRBV11-3 and TRBJ2-1, with D tentatively TRBD2 (6 bases). Germline-derived CDR1 and CDR2 are SGHNT and YENEEA. The length of the CDR3 is 16 residues. The CDR3 region is CASSSLGGSYYNKQFF. CDR3 nucleotides: TGTGCCAGCAGCTCGCTCGGGGGATCCTACTACAATAAGCAGTTCTTC.

Comment on this clonotype: This may be a read error, as it is one base from a much larger clone. This chain joins TRBV29-1 and TRBJ2-1; D is uncertain. Germline V gives CDR1 SQVTM, CDR2 ANQGSEA. This CDR3 has 12 residues. CDR3 coding DNA: TGCAGCGTCTACAGTAAACGGAATGAGCATTTCTTC. Translating it yields CSVYSKRNEHFF.

A remark on this clonotype: With a much larger clone just one base away, this may be a read error. The rearrangement joins TRBV5-6 to TRBJ2-4; the D is unclear. The length of the CDR3 is 15 residues. Germline CDR1 reads SGHDT; CDR2 reads YYEEEE. The CDR3 loop is CASSLAGPFENTQYF. CDR3 DNA sequence: TGTGCCAGCAGCTTGGCAGGTCCCTTCGAAAACACTCAGTACTTC. The full variable domain, completed using reference TRBV5-6 and TRBJ2-4, is DAGVTQSPTHLIKTRGQQVTLRCSPKSGHDTVSWYQQALGQGPQFIFQYYEEEERQRGNFPDRFSGHQFPNYSSELNVNALLLGDSALYLCASSLAGPFENTQYFGAGTRLSVL.

Concerning this clonotype: The junction and the germline gene differ at one end; a read error may be behind it. The rearrangement uses TRBV20-1 and TRBJ2-6; possible D gene TRBD2, 6 bases. The germline V gene encodes CDR1 DFQATT and CDR2 SNEGSKA (reference sequence). CDR3 size: 16 residues. CDR3 region: CSSRERGLTGANILTF. CDR3 DNA sequence: TGCAGTTCTAGAGAAAGGGGACTGACTGGGGCCAACATCCTGACTTTC.

This clonotype has more than one count but fewer than ten. The chain uses TRBV6-6 and TRBJ2-4; D is unresolved. CDR3 length: 14 amino acids. The ends were cut back, 5 bases at V and 0 bases at J, with 8 bases in the middle. Germline CDR1 reads MNHNY; CDR2 reads SVGAGI (reference sequence). The CDR3 here is CASSAAGAKNIQYF. CDR3 DNA: TGTGCCAGCAGTGCCGCAGGAGCCAAAAACATTCAGTACTTC.

The count of this clonotype is one. The chain couples TRBV4-1 to TRBJ2-4; D may be TRBD1 (6 bases). V lost 2 bases to trimming and J lost 4 bases, with 24 bases between them. Germline assignment: CDR1 MGHRA and CDR2 YSYEKL. CDR3 length equals 19 residues. CDR3 in amino acids: CASSQSTGTNILAKNIQYF. CDR3 nucleotide sequence: TGCGCCAGCAGCCAATCGACCGGGACAAACATTCTAGCTAAAAACATTCAGTACTTC.

This clonotype was detected a few times. The chain is built from TRBV6-5 and TRBJ1-1, with unresolved D. CDR1 and CDR2 (germline): MNHEY, SVGAGI. Between the trimmed V and J ends, which lost 2 bases and 3 bases, there was a span of 10 bases. The CDR3 length is 14 residues. In DNA form, the CDR3 reads TGTGCCAGCAGTTACCCAGGATCGGACACTGAAGCTTTCTTT. The encoded protein is CASSYPGSDTEAFF.

In regard to this clonotype: A much larger clone lies a single base off, so this may be a read error. V gene TRBV20-1 combines with J gene TRBJ2-4; TRBD2 agrees at 14 bases. This CDR3 is built from 17 residues. Germline V gives CDR1 DFQATT, CDR2 SNEGSKA (reference sequence). CDR3 sequence: CNAWGTSGGRAKNIQYF. Written as DNA, the CDR3 is TGCAATGCTTGGGGGACTAGCGGGGGAAGAGCCAAAAACATTCAGTACTTC.

The J gene is TRBJ2-7, the V gene TRBV30, with 8 bases matching TRBD1. Germline V gene lookup returns CDR1 GTSNPN and CDR2 SVGIG (reference sequence). V lost 0 bases and J lost 4; bases outside the gene matches: 5. The CDR3 totals 14 residues. This CDR3 is CAWSVPGGRYEQYF. CDR3 bases: TGTGCCTGGAGTGTACCAGGGGGCAGGTACGAGCAGTACTTC.

The genes are TRBV20-1 and TRBJ2-3, with a weak D call TRBD2 (6 bases). Trimming took off 6 bases at V and 7 bases at J, with 23 bases between the two ends. The germline V gene has CDR1 DFQATT and CDR2 SNEGSKA (reference sequence). The CDR3 is made up of 15 amino acids. In nucleotides, the CDR3 is TGCAGTGCACGTATAGCGGCGGTAACCGGGAATACGCAGTATTTT. Translated, it gives CSARIAAVTGNTQYF.

Worth noting for this clonotype: A read error may account for a junction end that differs from germline. V gene TRBV11-3 combines with J gene TRBJ1-1, with 7 bases that match TRBD1. The CDR3 extends over 14 amino acids. CDR1 and CDR2 from the germline V gene are SGHNT and YENEEA. The CDR3 DNA is TGTGCCAGCAGCGCCCACAGGGGTAAGGCTGAAGCTATCTTT. Its protein product is CASSAHRGKAEAIF. Together with reference TRBV11-3 and TRBJ1-1, the CDR3 gives the full variable domain: EAGVVQSPRYKIIEKKQPVAFWCNPISGHNTLYWYLQNLGQGPELLIRYENEEAVDDSQLPKDRFSAERLKGVDSTLKIQPAELGDSAVYLCASSAHRGKAEAIFGQGTRLTVV.

Notes on this clonotype: A read error may produce the germline difference seen at one junction end. V is TRBV6-5 and J is TRBJ1-2, with a tentative D call TRBD1 (5 bases). Germline CDR1 is MNHEY and CDR2 is SVGAGI. The CDR3 loop spans 14 amino acids. The CDR3 nucleotides read TGTGCCAGCAGTTACTGGGGCTCCAACTATGGATACACCTTC. Amino acid sequence: CASSYWGSNYGYTF.

Comment on this clonotype: At one boundary the junction diverges from the germline segment, which might be a read error. For the CDR3, the DNA is TGTGCCAGCAGCATAGAGTTCAGCGCCCTTAAGGGATACGAGCAGTACTTC. Protein: CASSIEFSALKGYEQYF. The V and J genes are TRBV11-2 and TRBJ2-7; D gene unclear. Looked up from germline, CDR1 is SGHAT and CDR2 is FQNNGV. This CDR3 contains 17 residues.

The gene calls are TRBV20-1 and TRBJ2-7; D call uncertain. Germline V gene data show CDR1 as DFQATT and CDR2 as SNEGSKA (reference sequence). The CDR3 runs to 11 residues. The V gene lost 1 base and the J gene lost 2 bases, with 3 bases spanning the gap. The DNA for the CDR3 is TGCAGTGCTAGAGGCCCCTACGAGCAGTACTTC. Amino acids: CSARGPYEQYF.

V and J are TRBV6-5 and TRBJ1-2; no reliable D call. The V end was cut by 0 bases, the J end by 6 bases, with 8 bases between. The CDR3 has 13 amino acids. Per germline, CDR1 MNHEY and CDR2 SVGAGI. The CDR3 sequence is CASSYSERDGYTF. In DNA form, the CDR3 reads TGTGCCAGCAGTTACTCTGAGCGGGATGGCTACACCTTC.

This clonotype was recorded once. The chain employs TRBV20-1 and TRBJ2-1; either TRBD1 or TRBD2 may supply D (5 bases each). V lost 7 bases and J 9 bases, leaving 25 bases between the germline ends. The CDR3 covers 15 residues. The germline gives CDR1 DFQATT, CDR2 SNEGSKA (reference sequence). CDR3 bases: TGCAGTGTTAGCGTATTCGCAGGGACCACCAGTGAGCAGTTCTTC. Residues: CSVSVFAGTTSEQFF.

The CDR3 loop is CASSYRATVRDYTF. In DNA, the CDR3 is TGTGCCAGCAGTTACAGGGCTACAGTTCGCGACTACACCTTC. The V gene is TRBV6-5, the J gene TRBJ1-2; no definite D call. The CDR3 loop spans 14 amino acids. Trimming took off 2 bases at V and 10 bases at J, with 17 bases between the two ends. Looked up from germline, CDR1 is MNHEY and CDR2 is SVGAGI.